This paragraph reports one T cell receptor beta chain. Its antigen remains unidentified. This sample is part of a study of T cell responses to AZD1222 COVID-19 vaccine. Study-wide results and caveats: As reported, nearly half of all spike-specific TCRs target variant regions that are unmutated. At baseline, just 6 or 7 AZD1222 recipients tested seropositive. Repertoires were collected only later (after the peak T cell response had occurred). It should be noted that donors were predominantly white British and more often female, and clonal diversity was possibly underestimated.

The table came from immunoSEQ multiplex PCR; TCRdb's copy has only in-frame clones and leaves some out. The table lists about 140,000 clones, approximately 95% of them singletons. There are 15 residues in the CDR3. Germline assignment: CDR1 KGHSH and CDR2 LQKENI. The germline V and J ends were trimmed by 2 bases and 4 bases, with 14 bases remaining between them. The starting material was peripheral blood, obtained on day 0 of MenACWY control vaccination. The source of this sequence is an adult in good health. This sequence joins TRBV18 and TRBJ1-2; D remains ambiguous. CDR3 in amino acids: CASSPVQSAAYGYTF. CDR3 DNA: TGTGCCAGCTCACCAGTCCAGAGTGCGGCCTATGGCTACACCTTC.